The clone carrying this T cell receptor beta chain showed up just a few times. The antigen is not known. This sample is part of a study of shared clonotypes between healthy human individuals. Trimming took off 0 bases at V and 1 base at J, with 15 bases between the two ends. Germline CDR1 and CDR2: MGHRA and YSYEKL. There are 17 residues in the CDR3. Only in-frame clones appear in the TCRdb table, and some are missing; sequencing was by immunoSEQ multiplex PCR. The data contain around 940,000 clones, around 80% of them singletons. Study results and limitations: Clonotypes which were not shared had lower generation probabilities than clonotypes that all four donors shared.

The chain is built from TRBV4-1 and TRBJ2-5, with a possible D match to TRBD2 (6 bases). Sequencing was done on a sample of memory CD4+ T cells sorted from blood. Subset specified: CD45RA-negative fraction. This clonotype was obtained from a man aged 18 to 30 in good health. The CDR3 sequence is CASSQDPPGGIQETQYF. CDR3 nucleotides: TGCGCCAGCAGCCAAGATCCTCCAGGAGGGATCCAAGAGACCCAGTACTTC.